This is a list of T cell receptor beta chains from one sample in a study of T-cell reconstitution after alpha-beta-depleted transplantation in children. TCRdb reprocessed the PCR reads with MiXCR, giving one entry per CDR3 protein. The table shows a few hundred thousand distinct CDR3 sequences, with around 15% occurring only once. This material consisted of PBMCs, mostly from graft donor cells, taken 360 days after TCRalphabeta/CD19-depleted stem cell transplant. The receptors stem from a boy in the first two years of life who had a stem cell transplant for Wiskott-Aldrich syndrome, so the T cells may come from the graft donor. Both conserved end residues are part of each CDR3. The D gene is left open where the match is weak. Size tells how often a clone was seen (once, few, many) or the class of an expanded clone, and some rows leave it out.

j_call clone_size v_call d_call cdr3_nt cdr3_aa
TRBJ2-3 few TRBV9 . TGTGCCAGCAGCTTTCGGGACCCAGATACGCAGTATTTT CASSFRDPDTQYF
TRBJ2-3 few TRBV7-9 TRBD2 TGTGCCAGCAGCTCAATCGCGGGAGTTGGTGCAGATACGCAGTATTTT CASSSIAGVGADTQYF
TRBJ2-4 . TRBV4-1 . TGCGCCAGCAGCCAAGGAAGGGAGTTAGGAGAGATTTTAGCCAAAAACATTCAGTACTTC CASSQGRELGEILAKNIQYF
TRBJ1-1 . TRBV5-1 TRBD1 TGCGCCAGCAGATTGAACAGGGGTGGCCAAGCAGTGAACACTGAAGCTTTCTTT CASRLNRGGQAVNTEAFF
TRBJ2-7 . TRBV20-1 TRBD2 TGCAGTGCTGCCGGGACTAGTTCCTACGAGCAGTACTTC CSAAGTSSYEQYF
TRBJ2-3 . TRBV27 TRBD2 TGTGCCAGCAGTTTCATAGGCGGGGGGCCTGCAGATACGCAGTATTTT CASSFIGGGPADTQYF
TRBJ2-1 . TRBV20-1 TRBD2 TGCAGTGCTAGAGTTCCCCTGAGGACTAGCGGGTACTATGAGCAGTTCTTC CSARVPLRTSGYYEQFF
TRBJ2-1 few TRBV5-5 . TGTGCCAGCAGCCTGGGGGGAACGGGGATCGATGAGCAGTTCTTC CASSLGGTGIDEQFF
TRBJ2-5 . TRBV7-9 . TGTGCCAGCAGCTTAGTACTATGGGATGAAGAGACCCAGTACTTC CASSLVLWDEETQYF
TRBJ2-7 few TRBV15 . TGTGCCACCAGCAGGACACCGGGCCTATTCTACGAGCAGTACTTC CATSRTPGLFYEQYF
TRBJ2-7 once TRBV11-2 . TGTGCCAGCAGCTTAGCTGGTAAGCAGTACTTC CASSLAGKQYF
TRBJ1-4 . TRBV29-1 . TGCAGCGTTGAGACAGGTGGGAGACTGTTTTTT CSVETGGRLFF
TRBJ2-3 few TRBV24-1 . TGTGCCACCAGTGACGGAGGACAGCATACGCAGTATTTT CATSDGGQHTQYF
TRBJ1-1 . TRBV5-1 TRBD1 TGCGCCAGCAGCTGGTCCCCGGGACAGGGTGGTACTGAAGCTTTCTTT CASSWSPGQGGTEAFF
TRBJ2-5 . TRBV7-2 TRBD2 TGTGCCAGCAGCTTAGAAGCGGGAGTCGTGAAGACCCAGTACTTC CASSLEAGVVKTQYF
TRBJ2-1 few TRBV11-3 TRBD2 TGTGCCAGCAGCTGGGGCGGGAGGTGGGCCAATGAGCAGTTCTTC CASSWGGRWANEQFF
TRBJ2-3 few TRBV5-1 . TGCGCCAGCAGCTTTCGCGGCGCCACAGATACGCAGTATTTT CASSFRGATDTQYF
TRBJ2-2 . TRBV24-1 . TGTGCCACCAGTGATTTGGGGAGCCCGAACACCGGGGAGCTGTTTTTT CATSDLGSPNTGELFF
TRBJ1-6 . TRBV7-9 . TGTGCCAGCAGCCTTAGGGCTTCGAGTTCACCCCTCCACTTT CASSLRASSSPLHF
TRBJ1-6 . TRBV10-1 . TGCGCCAGCAGTGAGTCGATCCAGGATTCACCCCTCCACTTT CASSESIQDSPLHF
TRBJ2-1 . TRBV12-3/TRBV12-4 TRBD2 TGTGCCAGCAGTTTAGCGGCGGGACTAGGTCTTTTCCATGAGCAGTTCTTC CASSLAAGLGLFHEQFF
TRBJ1-2 many TRBV18 . TGTGCCAGCTCACCAGCGGGGGACTATGGCTACACCTTC CASSPAGDYGYTF
TRBJ2-5 few TRBV28 . TGTGCCAGCAGTTTTGAACGGCTCGGGGAGACCCAGTACTTC CASSFERLGETQYF
TRBJ2-4 many TRBV3-1 . TGTGCCAGCAGCCAAGACCCGACAGGACCAAAAAACATTCAGTACTTC CASSQDPTGPKNIQYF
TRBJ1-1 few TRBV9 . TGTGCCAGCAGCGTAGGGCCGGTAACTGAAGCTTTCTTT CASSVGPVTEAFF
TRBJ2-7 few TRBV12-3/TRBV12-4 TRBD1 TGTGCCAGCAGTCCCTGGACAGGAGTCTACGAGCAGTACTTC CASSPWTGVYEQYF
TRBJ2-1 few TRBV7-2 TRBD2 TGTGCCAGCAGCTTAAGAGCGGGAGGGAACAATGAGCAGTTCTTC CASSLRAGGNNEQFF
TRBJ1-2 few TRBV3-1 . TGTGCCAGCAGCCACGGACAGTTCTATGGCTACACCTTC CASSHGQFYGYTF
TRBJ2-5 many TRBV10-3 TRBD2 TGTGCCACCGCCCAGCGGGGGGGCCAAGAGACCCAGTACTTC CATAQRGGQETQYF
TRBJ1-5 . TRBV6-5 . TGTGCCAGCAGGGGTTGGGGGAGGTCTAATCAGCCCCAGCATTTT CASRGWGRSNQPQHF
TRBJ1-1 . TRBV2 TRBD1 TGTGCCAGCAGACCCGACAGGGTAGGAAACACTGAAGCTTTCTTT CASRPDRVGNTEAFF
TRBJ2-3 few TRBV9 . TGTGCCAGCAGCCGAAATTCATTTGCGGATACGCAGTATTTT CASSRNSFADTQYF
TRBJ2-1 . TRBV12-3/TRBV12-4 . TGTGCCAGCAGTGGCTGGGAGACCTTGTACAATGAGCAGTTCTTC CASSGWETLYNEQFF
TRBJ2-7 . TRBV5-1 . TGCGCCAGCAGCTTTAAAAACGAGCAGTACTTC CASSFKNEQYF
TRBJ1-1 . TRBV7-9 . TGTGCCAGCAGCTTATACACTGACACTGAAGCTTTCTTT CASSLYTDTEAFF
TRBJ1-5 few TRBV10-3 . TGTGCCATCAGTGACCAAATTAGCAATCAGCCCCAGCATTTT CAISDQISNQPQHF
TRBJ2-1 . TRBV6-1 . TGTGCCAGCAGCCACCGGGACCCCACCTACAATGAGCAGTTCTTC CASSHRDPTYNEQFF